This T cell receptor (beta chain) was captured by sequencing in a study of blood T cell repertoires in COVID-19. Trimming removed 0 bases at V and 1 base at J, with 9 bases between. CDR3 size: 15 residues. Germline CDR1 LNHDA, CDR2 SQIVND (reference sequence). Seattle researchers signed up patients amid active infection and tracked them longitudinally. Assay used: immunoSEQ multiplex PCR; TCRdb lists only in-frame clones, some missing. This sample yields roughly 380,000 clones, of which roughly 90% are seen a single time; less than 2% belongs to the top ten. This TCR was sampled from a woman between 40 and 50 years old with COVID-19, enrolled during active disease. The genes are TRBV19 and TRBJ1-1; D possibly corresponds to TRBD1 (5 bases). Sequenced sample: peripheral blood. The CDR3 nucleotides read TGTGCCAGTAGTATAGACAGGGCGGAGAACACTGAAGCTTTCTTT. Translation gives CASSIDRAENTEAFF.